The rows below give T cell receptor beta chains drawn from one sample of a study of T cells after yellow fever vaccination. Via MiXCR, TCRdb re-called the 5' RACE reads, giving one row per CDR3 protein. The sample holds approximately 330,000 distinct CDR3 sequences, about 4% seen once. Sequencing used PBMCs, obtained 5 days after the yellow fever booster vaccination. All receptors come from a man younger than 35 who received the YFV17D yellow fever vaccine. Both conserved end residues are part of each CDR3. The D gene is left open where the match is weak. Some rows mark clone size as missing; the rest say once, few, many or name a class of expanded clone.

J gene | clone size | CDR3 length | D gene | V gene | CDR3 protein | CDR3 DNA
TRBJ1-3 | . | 16 | TRBD1 | TRBV5-6 | CASSRPYRGGRNTIYF | TGTGCCAGCAGCCGGCCCTACAGGGGAGGTAGAAACACCATATATTTT
TRBJ2-5 | . | 16 | . | TRBV5-1 | CASSLDGLSNSVTQYF | TGCGCCAGCAGCTTGGACGGACTCAGTAACAGTGTGACCCAGTACTTC
TRBJ2-3 | many | 14 | . | TRBV10-3 | CAISESNQTDTQYF | TGTGCCATCAGTGAGTCGAATCAGACAGATACGCAGTATTTT
TRBJ2-7 | . | 19 | TRBD2 | TRBV6-5 | CASRDLTGTSGGPTYEQYF | TGTGCCAGCAGGGACCTAACCGGGACTAGCGGGGGCCCCACCTACGAGCAGTACTTC
TRBJ2-1 | many | 13 | . | TRBV9 | CASSVALPNEQFF | TGTGCCAGCAGCGTAGCGCTCCCCAATGAGCAGTTCTTC
TRBJ2-2 | few | 15 | . | TRBV12-3/TRBV12-4 | CASSFARGDTGELFF | TGTGCCAGCAGTTTTGCCCGAGGGGACACCGGGGAGCTGTTTTTT
TRBJ1-2 | many | 13 | . | TRBV5-6 | CASSLEENYGYTF | TGTGCCAGCAGCTTGGAAGAGAACTATGGCTACACCTTC
TRBJ1-1 | few | 12 | . | TRBV12-3/TRBV12-4 | CASKIKGPEAFF | TGTGCCAGCAAAATTAAGGGGCCTGAAGCTTTCTTT
TRBJ2-1 | . | 13 | . | TRBV19 | CASSIQVYNEQFF | TGTGCCAGTAGTATACAGGTGTACAATGAGCAGTTCTTC
TRBJ2-7 | . | 15 | TRBD2 | TRBV27 | CASSPAGGAPYEQYF | TGTGCCAGCAGTCCCGCGGGGGGGGCTCCCTACGAGCAGTACTTC
TRBJ1-1 | few | 16 | TRBD1 | TRBV4-2 | CASSQSGQGRNTEAFF | TGTGCCAGCAGCCAATCCGGACAGGGTCGAAACACTGAAGCTTTCTTT
TRBJ1-1 | many | 15 | . | TRBV21-1 | CASSKVEGRSTEAFF | TGTGCCAGCAGCAAAGTAGAAGGGAGGAGCACTGAAGCTTTCTTT
TRBJ2-4 | . | 14 | . | TRBV29-1 | CSVGSGLAKNIQYF | TGCAGCGTTGGTTCCGGACTAGCCAAAAACATTCAGTACTTC
TRBJ1-2 | . | 16 | . | TRBV3-1 | CASSQSPGRFNYGYTF | TGTGCCAGCAGCCAATCGCCCGGAAGGTTTAACTATGGCTACACCTTC
TRBJ1-2 | many | 15 | TRBD1 | TRBV5-1 | CASSLEGATYYGYTF | TGCGCCAGCAGCTTGGAGGGGGCTACATACTATGGCTACACCTTC
TRBJ1-6 | . | 16 | TRBD1 | TRBV7-9 | CASSSSGTAYNSPLHF | TGTGCCAGCAGCTCGAGCGGGACAGCATATAATTCACCCCTCCACTTT
TRBJ2-3 | . | 13 | . | TRBV20-1 | CSARQGSTDTQYF | TGCAGTGCTAGACAGGGGAGCACAGATACGCAGTATTTT
TRBJ2-7 | few | 14 | . | TRBV18 | CASSPGPDRREQYF | TGTGCCAGCTCACCCGGACCCGACAGGCGCGAGCAGTACTTC
TRBJ1-1 | . | 14 | . | TRBV4-2 | CASSQVPQGTEAFF | TGTGCCAGCAGCCAAGTCCCCCAGGGCACTGAAGCTTTCTTT
TRBJ1-5 | . | 14 | . | TRBV3-2 | CASTPRGGDQPQHF | TGTGCCAGCACCCCCAGAGGAGGGGATCAGCCCCAGCATTTT
TRBJ1-3 | . | 18 | . | TRBV6-5 | CASSYSMGGTSSGNTIYF | TGTGCCAGCAGTTACTCGATGGGAGGGACGAGCTCTGGAAACACCATATATTTT
TRBJ2-2 | many | 15 | . | TRBV5-1 | CASRPGLTNTGELFF | TGCGCCAGCAGGCCCGGACTCACGAACACCGGGGAGCTGTTTTTT
TRBJ2-3 | many | 13 | . | TRBV3-1 | CASSSREVDTQYF | TGTGCCAGCAGTTCAAGGGAGGTCGATACGCAGTATTTT
TRBJ1-1 | few | 15 | . | TRBV7-9 | CASTPRGGDYTEAFF | TGTGCCAGCACCCCCCGCGGGGGGGATTACACTGAAGCTTTCTTT
TRBJ1-3 | . | 15 | TRBD1 | TRBV2 | CASSPRQGAGNTIYF | TGTGCCAGCAGCCCGAGACAGGGGGCAGGAAACACCATATATTTT
TRBJ1-2 | few | 16 | . | TRBV6-5 | CASSPAGPGGNYGYTF | TGTGCCAGCAGTCCCGCCGGCCCCGGGGGGAACTATGGCTACACCTTC
TRBJ2-3 | few | 13 | . | TRBV30 | CAWSPSPLDTQYF | TGTGCCTGGAGCCCCAGCCCCCTCGATACGCAGTATTTT
TRBJ2-2 | . | 13 | . | TRBV9 | CASGQFNTGELFF | TGTGCCAGCGGACAGTTTAACACCGGGGAGCTGTTTTTT
TRBJ2-7 | few | 13 | . | TRBV5-1 | CASRRGSEEEQYF | TGCGCCAGCCGCCGGGGGTCCGAGGAGGAGCAGTACTTC
TRBJ2-1 | few | 13 | . | TRBV4-1 | CASSQDRVHEQFF | TGCGCCAGCAGCCAAGACAGGGTCCATGAGCAGTTCTTC
TRBJ2-1 | . | 16 | . | TRBV27 | CASSPQGTFTYNEQFF | TGTGCCAGCAGCCCGCAGGGAACCTTCACCTACAATGAGCAGTTCTTC
TRBJ2-2 | many | 14 | . | TRBV6-1 | CASSGLTSIGELFF | TGTGCCAGCAGTGGCCTAACTAGTATCGGGGAGCTGTTTTTT
TRBJ2-3 | many | 11 | . | TRBV7-2 | CASSSSEAQYF | TGTGCCAGCAGTTCCTCGGAGGCGCAGTATTTT
TRBJ2-3 | many | 15 | . | TRBV5-5 | CASSIPRGTTDTQYF | TGTGCCAGCAGCATACCTCGGGGGACCACAGATACGCAGTATTTT
TRBJ2-3 | few | 16 | . | TRBV4-3 | CASSPSRAASTDTQYF | TGCGCCAGCAGCCCCTCCCGAGCGGCGAGCACAGATACGCAGTATTTT
TRBJ1-2 | many | 13 | . | TRBV30 | CAWTYGRGYGYTF | TGTGCCTGGACCTACGGCAGGGGCTATGGCTACACCTTC
TRBJ2-5 | . | 14 | . | TRBV6-2/TRBV6-3 | CASRAGYAGETQYF | TGTGCCAGCAGAGCAGGGTATGCTGGGGAGACCCAGTACTTC
TRBJ2-5 | few | 13 | . | TRBV20-1 | CSAPWGPGETQYF | TGCAGTGCTCCCTGGGGGCCCGGGGAGACCCAGTACTTC
TRBJ2-7 | few | 12 | . | TRBV18 | CASSPFQGEQYF | TGTGCCAGCTCACCTTTTCAAGGCGAGCAGTACTTC
TRBJ2-6 | many | 15 | . | TRBV7-8 | CASSQRSSGANVLTF | TGTGCCAGCAGCCAACGTAGCTCTGGGGCCAACGTCCTGACTTTC
TRBJ2-3 | many | 17 | TRBD2 | TRBV5-1 | CASSPGTSGDSGDTQYF | TGCGCCAGCAGCCCAGGGACTAGCGGGGACTCGGGAGATACGCAGTATTTT
TRBJ2-3 | many | 11 | . | TRBV7-2 | CASSFGITQYF | TGTGCCAGCAGCTTCGGCATAACGCAGTATTTT
TRBJ1-1 | few | 15 | . | TRBV5-1 | CARPYRDTLRTEAFF | TGCGCCAGACCATACCGGGACACTCTACGCACTGAAGCTTTCTTT
TRBJ2-1 | many | 13 | . | TRBV5-5 | CASSPTRRNEQFF | TGTGCCAGCAGCCCCACCCGGCGGAATGAGCAGTTCTTC
TRBJ2-5 | few | 16 | . | TRBV18 | CASSPGWQAYQETQYF | TGTGCCAGCTCACCAGGATGGCAAGCCTACCAAGAGACCCAGTACTTC
TRBJ1-3 | many | 13 | . | TRBV2 | CASLRDSGNTIYF | TGTGCCAGCCTTAGGGATTCTGGAAACACCATATATTTT
TRBJ2-5 | . | 13 | . | TRBV5-1 | CASVRVIGETQYF | TGCGCCAGCGTAAGGGTAATTGGGGAGACCCAGTACTTC
TRBJ2-1 | . | 16 | TRBD2 | TRBV5-6 | CASRPTRTSGYNEQFF | TGTGCCAGCAGACCCACTCGGACTAGCGGCTACAATGAGCAGTTCTTC
TRBJ2-7 | many | 11 | . | TRBV6-5 | CASSHGPEQYF | TGTGCCAGCAGTCATGGACCGGAGCAGTACTTC
TRBJ1-3 | many | 14 | . | TRBV3-1 | CASTHRPSGNTIYF | TGTGCCAGCACCCACCGCCCCTCTGGAAACACCATATATTTT
TRBJ2-5 | . | 18 | TRBD2 | TRBV12-3/TRBV12-4 | CASSYRYWASGGAETQYF | TGTGCCAGCAGTTATCGGTACTGGGCTAGCGGGGGAGCGGAGACCCAGTACTTC
TRBJ2-7 | many | 13 | . | TRBV20-1 | CSAGPTGHYEQYF | TGCAGTGCTGGACCGACAGGCCACTACGAGCAGTACTTC
TRBJ1-2 | many | 12 | . | TRBV5-1 | CASAGGKGGYTF | TGCGCCAGCGCTGGGGGGAAGGGAGGCTACACCTTC
TRBJ1-1 | . | 21 | . | TRBV21-1 | CASSHKRGDRRREDMNTEAFF | TGTGCCAGCAGCCACAAAAGAGGTGACAGGCGTCGTGAAGACATGAACACTGAAGCTTTCTTT
TRBJ1-4 | few | 15 | . | TRBV4-3 | CASSQPGTPVEKLFF | TGCGCCAGCAGCCAACCCGGGACACCAGTTGAAAAACTGTTTTTT